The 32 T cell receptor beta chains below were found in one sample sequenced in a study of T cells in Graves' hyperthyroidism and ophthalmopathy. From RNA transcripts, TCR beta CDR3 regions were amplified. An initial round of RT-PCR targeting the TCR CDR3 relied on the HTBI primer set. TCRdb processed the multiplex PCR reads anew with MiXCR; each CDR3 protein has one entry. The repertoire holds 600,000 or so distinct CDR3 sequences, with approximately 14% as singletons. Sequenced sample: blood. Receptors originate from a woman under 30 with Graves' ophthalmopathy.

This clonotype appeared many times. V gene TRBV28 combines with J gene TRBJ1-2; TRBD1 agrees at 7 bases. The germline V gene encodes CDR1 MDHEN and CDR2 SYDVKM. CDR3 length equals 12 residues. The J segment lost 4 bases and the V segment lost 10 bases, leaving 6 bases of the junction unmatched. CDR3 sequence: CATRQGPYGYTF. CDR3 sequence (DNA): TGTGCCACACGACAGGGCCCCTATGGCTACACCTTC.

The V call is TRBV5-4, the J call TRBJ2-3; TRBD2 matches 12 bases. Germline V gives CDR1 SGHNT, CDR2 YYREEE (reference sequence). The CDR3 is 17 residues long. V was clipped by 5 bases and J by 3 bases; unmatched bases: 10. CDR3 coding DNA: TGTGCCAGCAGTTCCTACCTAGCGGGAGGGCTGACAGATACGCAGTATTTT. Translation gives CASSSYLAGGLTDTQYF.

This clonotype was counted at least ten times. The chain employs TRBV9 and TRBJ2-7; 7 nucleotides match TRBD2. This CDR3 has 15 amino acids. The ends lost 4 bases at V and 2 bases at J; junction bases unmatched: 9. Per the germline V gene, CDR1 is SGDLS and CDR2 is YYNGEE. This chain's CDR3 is CASSPQTGGTYEQYF. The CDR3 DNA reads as TGTGCCAGCAGCCCCCAAACCGGGGGGACCTACGAGCAGTACTTC. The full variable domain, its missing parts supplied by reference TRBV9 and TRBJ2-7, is DSGVTQTPKHLITATGQRVTLRCSPRSGDLSVYWYQQSLDQGLQFLIQYYNGEERAKGNILERFSAQQFPDLHSELNLSSLELGDSALYFCASSPQTGGTYEQYFGPGTRLTVT.

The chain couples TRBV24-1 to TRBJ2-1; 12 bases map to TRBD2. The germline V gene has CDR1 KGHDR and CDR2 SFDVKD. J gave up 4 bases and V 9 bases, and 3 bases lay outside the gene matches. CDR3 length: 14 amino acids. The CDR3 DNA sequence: TGTGCCACCCGGACTAGCGGGGTATACAATGAGCAGTTCTTC. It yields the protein CATRTSGVYNEQFF.

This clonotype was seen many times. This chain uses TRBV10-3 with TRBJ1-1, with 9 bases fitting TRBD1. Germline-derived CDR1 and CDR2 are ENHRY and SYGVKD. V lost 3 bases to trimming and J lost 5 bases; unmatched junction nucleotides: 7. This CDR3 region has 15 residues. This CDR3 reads CAISDNRGRGTEAFF. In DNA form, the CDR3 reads TGTGCCATCAGTGACAACAGGGGGCGTGGGACTGAAGCTTTCTTT.

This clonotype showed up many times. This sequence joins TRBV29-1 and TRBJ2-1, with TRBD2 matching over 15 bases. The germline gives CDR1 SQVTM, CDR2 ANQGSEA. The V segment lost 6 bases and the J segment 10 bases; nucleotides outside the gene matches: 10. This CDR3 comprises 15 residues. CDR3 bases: TGCAGCGTCCCCGGACTAGCGGGAGGGCCCGGCGAGCAGTTCTTC. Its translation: CSVPGLAGGPGEQFF.

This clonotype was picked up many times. CDR3 amino acids: CASSVGSARTQYF. Written as DNA, the CDR3 is TGTGCCAGCAGCGTCGGCAGTGCTCGGACCCAGTACTTC. The J gene is TRBJ2-5, the V gene TRBV13; D uncertain. V dropped 5 bases and J dropped 7 bases, with 14 bases sitting between them. The CDR3 length is 13 residues. The germline CDR1 and CDR2 sequences are PRHDT and FYEKMQ (reference sequence).

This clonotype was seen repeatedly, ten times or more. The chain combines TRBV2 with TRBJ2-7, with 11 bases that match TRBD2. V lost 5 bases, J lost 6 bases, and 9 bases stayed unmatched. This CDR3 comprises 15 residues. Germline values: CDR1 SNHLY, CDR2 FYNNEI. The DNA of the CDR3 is TGTGCCAGCAGTTTTAGCGGGAGGGGAGTTGGCGAGCAGTACTTC. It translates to CASSFSGRGVGEQYF.

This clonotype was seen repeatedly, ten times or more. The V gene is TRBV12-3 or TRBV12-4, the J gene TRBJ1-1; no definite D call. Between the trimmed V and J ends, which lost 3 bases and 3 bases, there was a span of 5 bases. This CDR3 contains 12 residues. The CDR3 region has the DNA TGTGCCAGCAGTTTTACAGACACTGAAGCTTTCTTT. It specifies CASSFTDTEAFF.

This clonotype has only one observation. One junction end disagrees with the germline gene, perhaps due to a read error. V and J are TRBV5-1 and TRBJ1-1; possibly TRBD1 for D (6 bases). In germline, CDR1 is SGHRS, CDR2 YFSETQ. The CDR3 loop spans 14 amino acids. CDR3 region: CASSLGAGPTEAFF. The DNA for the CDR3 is TGTGCCAGCAGCTTGGGGGCTGGGCCTACTGAAGCTTTCTTT.

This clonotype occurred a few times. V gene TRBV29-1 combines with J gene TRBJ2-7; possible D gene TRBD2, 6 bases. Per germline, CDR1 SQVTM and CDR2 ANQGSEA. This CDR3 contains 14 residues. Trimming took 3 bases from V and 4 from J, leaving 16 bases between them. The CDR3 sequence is CSVEEGRGAYEQYF. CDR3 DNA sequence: TGCAGCGTTGAGGAGGGGCGGGGTGCTTACGAGCAGTACTTC.

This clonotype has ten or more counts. CDR3 coding DNA: TGTGCCAGCAGTTACTCGCCCTACCCGGGCTCCTACAATGAGCAGTTCTTC. It codes for CASSYSPYPGSYNEQFF. The chain is built from TRBV6-6 and TRBJ2-1; D is ambiguous. The CDR3 is 17 residues long. Germline CDR1 MNHNY, CDR2 SVGAGI (reference sequence). Trimming left V 0 bases short and J 0 bases short, with 12 bases between.

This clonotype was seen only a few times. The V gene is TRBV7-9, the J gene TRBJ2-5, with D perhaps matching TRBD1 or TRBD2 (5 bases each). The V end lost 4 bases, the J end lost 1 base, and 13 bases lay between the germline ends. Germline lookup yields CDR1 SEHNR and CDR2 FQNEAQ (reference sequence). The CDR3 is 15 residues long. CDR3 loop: CASSSQGPGQETQYF. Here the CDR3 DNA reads TGTGCCAGCAGCTCTCAGGGACCCGGCCAAGAGACCCAGTACTTC. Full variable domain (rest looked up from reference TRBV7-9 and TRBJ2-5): DTGVSQNPRHKITKRGQNVTFRCDPISEHNRLYWYRQTLGQGPEFLTYFQNEAQLEKSRLLSDRFSAERPKGSFSTLEIQRTEQGDSAMYLCASSSQGPGQETQYFGPGTRLLVL.

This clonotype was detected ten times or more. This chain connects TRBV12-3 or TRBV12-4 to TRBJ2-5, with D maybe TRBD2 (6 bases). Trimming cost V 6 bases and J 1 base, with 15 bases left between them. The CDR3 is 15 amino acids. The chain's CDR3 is CASSSGGTAQETQYF. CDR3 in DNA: TGTGCCAGCAGCTCCGGGGGTACAGCCCAAGAGACCCAGTACTTC.

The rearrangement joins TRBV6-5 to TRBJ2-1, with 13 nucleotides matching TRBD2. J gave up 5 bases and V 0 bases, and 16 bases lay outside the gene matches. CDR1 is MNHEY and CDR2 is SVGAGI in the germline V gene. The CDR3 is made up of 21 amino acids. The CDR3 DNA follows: TGTGCCAGCAGTTACTCGAGACTAGCGGGGGGCTCTGCTTCTCAAAACAATGAGCAGTTCTTC. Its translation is CASSYSRLAGGSASQNNEQFF.

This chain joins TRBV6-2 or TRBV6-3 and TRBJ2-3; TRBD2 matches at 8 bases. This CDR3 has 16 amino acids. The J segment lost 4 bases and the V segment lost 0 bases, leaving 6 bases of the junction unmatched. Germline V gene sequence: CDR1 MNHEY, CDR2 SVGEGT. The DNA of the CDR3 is TGTGCCAGCAGTTACTCAGCGGGAGCGTTGTCAGATACGCAGTATTTT. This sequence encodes CASSYSAGALSDTQYF.

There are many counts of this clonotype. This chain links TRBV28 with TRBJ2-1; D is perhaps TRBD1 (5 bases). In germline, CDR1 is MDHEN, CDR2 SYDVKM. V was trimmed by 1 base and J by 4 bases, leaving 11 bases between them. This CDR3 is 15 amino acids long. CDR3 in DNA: TGTGCCAGCAGTTTATACAGGCAGGGATACAATGAGCAGTTCTTC. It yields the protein CASSLYRQGYNEQFF.

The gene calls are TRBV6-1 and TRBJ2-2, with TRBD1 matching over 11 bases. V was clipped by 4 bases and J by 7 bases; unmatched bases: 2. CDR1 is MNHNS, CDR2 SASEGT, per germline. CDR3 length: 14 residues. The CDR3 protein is CASSAGTGGGELFF. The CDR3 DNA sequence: TGTGCCAGCAGTGCTGGGACAGGGGGCGGGGAGCTGTTTTTT.

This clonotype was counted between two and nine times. The CDR3 DNA reads as TGTGCCAGCAGTGAGACAGGGTGGGACTATGGCTACACCTTC. It yields the protein CASSETGWDYGYTF. The chain joins TRBV6-1 to TRBJ1-2; TRBD1 aligns across 7 bases. Germline V gives CDR1 MNHNS, CDR2 SASEGT. V shed 3 bases, J shed 3 bases, and the junction held 4 bases outside the gene matches. The CDR3 runs to 14 residues.

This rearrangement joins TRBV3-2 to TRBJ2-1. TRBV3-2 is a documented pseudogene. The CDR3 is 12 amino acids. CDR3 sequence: CASSPYPNEQFF. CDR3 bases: TGTGCCAGCAGCCCTTACCCCAATGAGCAGTTCTTC.

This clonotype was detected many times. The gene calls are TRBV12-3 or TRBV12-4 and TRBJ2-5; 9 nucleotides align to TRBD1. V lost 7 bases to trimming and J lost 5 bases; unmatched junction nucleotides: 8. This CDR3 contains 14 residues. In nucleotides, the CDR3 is TGTGCCAGCACGGGAGGACAGGGGTGGGAGACCCAGTACTTC. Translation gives CASTGGQGWETQYF.

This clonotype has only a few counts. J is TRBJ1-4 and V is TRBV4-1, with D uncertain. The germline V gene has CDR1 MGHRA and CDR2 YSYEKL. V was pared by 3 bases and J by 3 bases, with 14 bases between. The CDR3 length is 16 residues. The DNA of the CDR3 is TGCGCCAGCAGCCATGGTGGGGATAGGGCTAATGAAAAACTGTTTTTT. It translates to CASSHGGDRANEKLFF.

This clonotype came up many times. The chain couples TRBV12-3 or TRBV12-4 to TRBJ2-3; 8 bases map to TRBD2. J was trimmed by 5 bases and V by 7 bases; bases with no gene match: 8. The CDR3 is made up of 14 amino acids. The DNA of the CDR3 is TGTGCCAGCACCCTCAGCGGGAGAGAAGATACGCAGTATTTT. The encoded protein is CASTLSGREDTQYF.

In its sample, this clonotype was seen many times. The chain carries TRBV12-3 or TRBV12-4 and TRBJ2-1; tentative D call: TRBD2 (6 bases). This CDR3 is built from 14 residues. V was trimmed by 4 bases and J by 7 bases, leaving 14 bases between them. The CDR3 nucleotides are TGTGCCAGCAGTTCTCCCGGGAGCCGGAATGAGCAGTTCTTC. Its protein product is CASSSPGSRNEQFF.

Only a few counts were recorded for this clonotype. The CDR3 sequence is CSALVGGFTYGYTF. The CDR3 DNA reads TGCAGCGCCTTGGTAGGGGGTTTTACTTATGGCTACACCTTC. The V call is TRBV29-1, the J call TRBJ1-2; weak D call: TRBD1 (6 bases). V lost 7 bases to trimming and J lost 5 bases, with 20 bases between them. Germline CDR1 reads SQVTM; CDR2 reads ANQGSEA. CDR3 length equals 14 residues.

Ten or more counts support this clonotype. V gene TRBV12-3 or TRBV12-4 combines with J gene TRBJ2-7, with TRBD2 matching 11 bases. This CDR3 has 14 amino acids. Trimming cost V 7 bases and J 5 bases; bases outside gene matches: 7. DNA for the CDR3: TGTGCCAGCACCTATAGCGGGAGGGCCCACGAGCAGTACTTC. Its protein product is CASTYSGRAHEQYF.

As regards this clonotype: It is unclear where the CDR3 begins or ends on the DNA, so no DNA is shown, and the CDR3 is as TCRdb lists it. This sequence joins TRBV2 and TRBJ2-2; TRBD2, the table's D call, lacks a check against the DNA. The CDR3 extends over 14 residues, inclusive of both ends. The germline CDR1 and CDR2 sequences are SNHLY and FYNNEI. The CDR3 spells CASQAGGTPGSCFF.

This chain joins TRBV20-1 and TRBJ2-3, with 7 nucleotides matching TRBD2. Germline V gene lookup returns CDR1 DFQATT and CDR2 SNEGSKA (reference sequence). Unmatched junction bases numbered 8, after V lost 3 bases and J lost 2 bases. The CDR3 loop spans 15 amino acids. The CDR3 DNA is TGCAGTGCTAGGGCCCTAGCGGCCCTCACAGATACGCAGTATTTT. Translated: CSARALAALTDTQYF.

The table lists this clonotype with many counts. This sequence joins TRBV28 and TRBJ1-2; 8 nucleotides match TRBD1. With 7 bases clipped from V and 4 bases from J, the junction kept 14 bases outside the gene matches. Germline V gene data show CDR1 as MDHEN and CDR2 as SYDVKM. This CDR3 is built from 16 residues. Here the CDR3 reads CASKVAIQGAGYGYTF. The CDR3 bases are TGTGCCAGCAAGGTGGCGATCCAGGGGGCCGGCTATGGCTACACCTTC.

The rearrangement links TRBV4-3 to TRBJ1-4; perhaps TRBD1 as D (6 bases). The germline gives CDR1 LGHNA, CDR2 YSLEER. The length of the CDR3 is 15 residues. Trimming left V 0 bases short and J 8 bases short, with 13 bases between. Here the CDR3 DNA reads TGCGCCAGCAGCCAAGATCGGGCAGGGGCAGAAAAACTGTTTTTT. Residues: CASSQDRAGAEKLFF.

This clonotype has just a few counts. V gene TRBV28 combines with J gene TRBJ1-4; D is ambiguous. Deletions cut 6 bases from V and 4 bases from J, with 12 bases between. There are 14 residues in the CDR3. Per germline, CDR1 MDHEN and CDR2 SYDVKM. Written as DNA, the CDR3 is TGTGCCAGCAGCGTTGTTACGAGTAATGAAAAACTGTTTTTT. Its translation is CASSVVTSNEKLFF.

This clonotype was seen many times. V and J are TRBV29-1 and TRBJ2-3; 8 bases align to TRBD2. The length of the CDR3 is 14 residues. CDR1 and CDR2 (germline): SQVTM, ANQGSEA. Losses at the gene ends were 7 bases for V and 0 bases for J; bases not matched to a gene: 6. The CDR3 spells CSGLAGLSTDTQYF. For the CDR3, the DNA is TGCAGCGGTTTAGCGGGGCTGAGCACAGATACGCAGTATTTT.